This is a list of T cell receptor beta chains from one sample in a study of shared clonotypes between healthy human individuals. The protocol was immunoSEQ multiplex PCR, while the TCRdb copy is restricted to in-frame clones and leaves out a portion. This table has about 2 million clones, around 96% appearing once. The sequenced sample was naive CD8+ T cells sorted from blood. The receptors come from a man between 18 and 35 years old in good health. The CDR3 runs from the conserved cysteine through the conserved F or W.

J: TRBJ1-3
V: TRBV13
length: 14
CDR3: CASSPAGSGNTIYF

J: TRBJ2-7
V: TRBV27
length: 13
CDR3: CASKFGGSYEQYF

J: TRBJ2-7
V: TRBV11-2
length: 15
CDR3: CASSLELGDGYEQYF

J: TRBJ1-6
V: TRBV9
length: 15
CDR3: CASSPQDRVNSPLHF

J: TRBJ1-2
V: TRBV4-1
length: 15
CDR3: CASSQEHNKGYGYTF

J: TRBJ2-7
V: TRBV18
length: 14
CDR3: CASSPTAGPYEQYF

J: TRBJ2-7
V: TRBV30
length: 14
CDR3: CAWSVGTGDYEQYF

J: TRBJ1-5
V: TRBV11-2
length: 17
CDR3: CASSLRQGKYSNQPQHF

J: TRBJ2-1
V: TRBV10-2
length: 12
CDR3: CASSPGVGEQFF

J: TRBJ1-2
V: TRBV27
length: 13
CDR3: CASSPQGDYGYTF

J: TRBJ1-4
V: TRBV6-5
length: 13
CDR3: CASSPLTGEKLFF

J: TRBJ2-7
V: TRBV7-6
length: 13
CDR3: CASSRRFGDEQYF

J: TRBJ2-7
V: TRBV9
length: 15
CDR3: CASSPEGILSYEQYF